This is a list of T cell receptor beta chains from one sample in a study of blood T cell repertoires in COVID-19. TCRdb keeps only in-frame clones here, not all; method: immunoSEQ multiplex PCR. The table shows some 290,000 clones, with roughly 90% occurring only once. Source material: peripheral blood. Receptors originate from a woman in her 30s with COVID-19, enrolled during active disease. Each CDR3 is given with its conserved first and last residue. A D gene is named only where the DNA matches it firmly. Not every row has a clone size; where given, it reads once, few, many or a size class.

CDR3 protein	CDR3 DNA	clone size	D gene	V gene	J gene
CASSFRQGLYEQYF	TGTGCCAGCAGTTTCAGACAGGGGCTCTACGAGCAGTACTTC	.	TRBD1	TRBV27	TRBJ2-7
CSARTGGETQYF	TGCAGCGCCCGGACAGGGGGGGAGACCCAGTACTTC	.	TRBD1	TRBV29-1	TRBJ2-5
CASNPTGTRYQPQHF	TGTGCCAGTAACCCCACCGGGACACGGTATCAGCCCCAGCATTTT	.	.	TRBV19	TRBJ1-5
CASSTGQGSNQPQHF	TGTGCCAGTAGTACAGGACAAGGGAGCAATCAGCCCCAGCATTTT	.	.	TRBV19	TRBJ1-5
CASSSGQFYGYTF	TGTGCCAGCAGCTCGGGACAGTTCTATGGCTACACCTTC	.	TRBD1	TRBV7-2	TRBJ1-2
CASRRRLAESSGANVLTF	TGTGCCAGCAGACGGAGACTAGCGGAAAGCTCTGGGGCCAACGTCCTGACTTTC	.	TRBD2	TRBV2	TRBJ2-6
CASSPPGVPMNTEAFF	TGTGCCAGCAGTCCCCCAGGGGTTCCGATGAACACTGAAGCTTTCTTT	.	.	TRBV28	TRBJ1-1
CASRQGTVADTQYF	TGCGCCAGCAGGCAAGGCACAGTCGCAGATACGCAGTATTTT	.	.	TRBV5-1	TRBJ2-3
CASSETGTTDQHF	TGTGCCAGCAGTGAAACCGGGACAACGGATCAGCATTTT	.	.	TRBV6-1	TRBJ1-5
CSVEDVGSGRETQYF	TGCAGCGTTGAAGATGTAGGTAGCGGGAGGGAGACCCAGTACTTC	.	TRBD2	TRBV29-1	TRBJ2-5
CAISDGERETADTQYF	TGTGCCATCAGTGATGGGGAGCGGGAGACCGCAGATACGCAGTATTTT	.	TRBD2	TRBV10-3	TRBJ2-3
CASSLTGGTEAFF	TGTGCCAGCAGCCTAACAGGGGGCACTGAAGCTTTCTTT	few	TRBD1	TRBV3-1/TRBV3-2	TRBJ1-1
CASSPGTGNTGELFF	TGCGCCAGCAGCCCTGGGACAGGGAACACCGGGGAGCTGTTTTTT	.	TRBD1	TRBV5-1	TRBJ2-2
CASTLTAGWGTGELFF	TGTGCCAGCACCCTTACTGCGGGATGGGGGACCGGGGAGCTGTTTTTT	once	.	TRBV5-4	TRBJ2-2
CASSLGPAGGTDTQYF	TGTGCCAGCAGCTTAGGTCCAGCGGGGGGCACAGATACGCAGTATTTT	.	TRBD2	TRBV7-2	TRBJ2-3
CATSRDRDRETQYF	TGTGCCACCAGCAGGGACCGGGACAGGGAGACCCAGTACTTC	.	TRBD1	TRBV15	TRBJ2-5
CASSLASLSGELFF	TGTGCCAGCAGCTTAGCGAGTTTGTCCGGGGAGCTGTTTTTT	.	.	TRBV11-2	TRBJ2-2
CASSLTPKAATEAFF	TGTGCCAGCAGCCTCACTCCGAAGGCGGCCACTGAAGCTTTCTTT	.	.	TRBV7-8	TRBJ1-1
CASSEDYAKNIQYF	TGTGCCAGCAGCGAGGACTATGCCAAAAACATTCAGTACTTC	.	.	TRBV5-4	TRBJ2-4
CAWSVEATYEQYF	TGTGCCTGGAGTGTTGAGGCCACCTACGAGCAGTACTTC	.	.	TRBV30	TRBJ2-7
CASTGGITGELFF	TGTGCCAGTACAGGGGGCATCACCGGGGAGCTGTTTTTT	.	TRBD1	TRBV2	TRBJ2-2
CSVGTANEKLFF	TGCAGCGTCGGGACAGCCAATGAAAAACTGTTTTTT	.	TRBD1	TRBV29-1	TRBJ1-4
CASSYSISGRDNEQFF	TGTGCCAGCAGTTACTCGATTAGCGGGAGGGACAATGAGCAGTTCTTC	.	TRBD2	TRBV6-6	TRBJ2-1
CASSISGGQSYQPQHF	TGTGCCAGTAGTATCTCAGGGGGCCAATCTTATCAGCCCCAGCATTTT	.	TRBD1	TRBV19	TRBJ1-5
CASSMTSGRARQFF	TGTGCCAGTAGTATGACTAGCGGGAGGGCCCGGCAGTTCTTC	.	TRBD2	TRBV19	TRBJ2-1
CASSFTPDEQFF	TGTGCCAGCAGTTTTACCCCAGATGAGCAGTTCTTC	.	.	TRBV28	TRBJ2-1
CATSQGPNTGELFF	TGTGCCACCAGTCAGGGGCCGAACACCGGGGAGCTGTTTTTT	.	.	TRBV24-1	TRBJ2-2
CASTVLAGGPGTQYF	TGTGCCAGTACCGTACTAGCGGGAGGTCCAGGTACCCAGTACTTC	.	TRBD2	TRBV19	TRBJ2-5
CASSVTGGAVTGELFF	TGTGCCAGCAGCGTAACAGGGGGCGCAGTCACCGGGGAGCTGTTTTTT	.	TRBD1	TRBV9	TRBJ2-2
CASSSRGYYNSPLHF	TGTGCCAGCAGCTCTCGGGGTTATTATAATTCACCCCTCCACTTT	.	.	TRBV11-2	TRBJ1-6
CAWQPGLDKTQYF	TGTGCCTGGCAACCGGGACTAGACAAGACCCAGTACTTC	.	TRBD2	TRBV30	TRBJ2-5
CASTRDRRSYEQYF	TGTGCCAGCACCCGGGACAGGCGATCCTACGAGCAGTACTTC	.	TRBD1	TRBV2	TRBJ2-7
CASSTTYTGELFF	TGCGCCAGCAGTACGACTTACACCGGGGAGCTGTTTTTT	.	.	TRBV10-2	TRBJ2-2
CVTSPGGSGQPQHF	TGTGTCACTTCCCCGGGGGGGTCCGGTCAGCCCCAGCATTTT	.	.	TRBV6-5	TRBJ1-5
CATSEGVRTGELFF	TGTGCCACCAGTGAAGGGGTCCGGACCGGGGAGCTGTTTTTT	.	.	TRBV24-1	TRBJ2-2
CASSRGAYEQYF	TGTGCCAGCAGCCGGGGGGCCTACGAGCAGTACTTC	.	.	TRBV14	TRBJ2-7
CASSQGVNNEQFF	TGCGCCAGCAGCCAAGGTGTAAACAATGAGCAGTTCTTC	.	.	TRBV4-1	TRBJ2-1
CASLPGREPTGELFF	TGTGCCAGCCTCCCAGGGCGGGAACCAACCGGGGAGCTGTTTTTT	few	.	TRBV6-5	TRBJ2-2
CASSLDRMAFNEQYF	TGTGCCAGCAGTTTAGACAGAATGGCTTTCAACGAGCAGTACTTC	.	.	TRBV27	TRBJ2-7
CASSLDRGTFF	TGTGCCAGCAGTTTGGACAGGGGAACTTTCTTT	.	TRBD1	TRBV12-3/TRBV12-4	TRBJ1-1
CASSETSGTYNEQFF	TGTGCCAGCAGTGAAACTAGCGGTACCTACAATGAGCAGTTCTTC	.	TRBD2	TRBV2	TRBJ2-1
CASSYSGTGRGGELFF	TGTGCCAGCAGTTACTCCGGGACAGGGAGAGGCGGGGAGCTGTTTTTT	once	TRBD1	TRBV6-5	TRBJ2-2
CASSPPLLERGPLFLADTQYF	TGTGCCAGCTCCCCCCCATTGTTGGAGCGGGGGCCCCTTTTTCTTGCGGATACGCAGTATTTT	once	TRBD2	TRBV18	TRBJ2-3
CASSTETSGTDTQYF	TGTGCCAGCAGCACCGAGACTAGCGGGACAGATACGCAGTATTTT	.	TRBD2	TRBV3-1/TRBV3-2	TRBJ2-3
CSASRGLGADTQYF	TGCAGTGCTAGTCGGGGACTAGGGGCAGATACGCAGTATTTT	once	TRBD2	TRBV20-1	TRBJ2-3
CASSYVSGRYNEQFF	TGTGCCAGCAGTTACGTAAGCGGGCGATACAATGAGCAGTTCTTC	.	.	TRBV6-5	TRBJ2-1